The 27 T cell receptor beta chains reported below all come from one sample, sequenced in a study of blood T cell repertoires in COVID-19. Clones were sequenced by immunoSEQ multiplex PCR, and TCRdb holds only the in-frame ones, with some missing. The sample yields approximately 190,000 clones, around 83% seen once. The sequenced material came from peripheral blood. The source is a woman in her thirties or forties with acute or convalescent COVID-19.

The chain links TRBV7-2 to TRBJ1-1; D call uncertain. Trimming removed 2 bases from V and 2 bases from J, with 9 bases in between. Germline CDR1 and CDR2: SGHTA and FQGNSA. This CDR3 region has 14 residues. The CDR3 DNA is TGTGCCAGCAGCTTAAACAGTATAAACACTGAAGCTTTCTTT. Translated: CASSLNSINTEAFF.

This chain joins TRBV29-1 and TRBJ1-2; 8 bases map to TRBD1. From germline, CDR1 is SQVTM and CDR2 ANQGSEA. The length of the CDR3 is 15 residues. Germline trimming cut 0 bases from V and 4 bases from J; bases unmatched to any gene: 7. The chain's CDR3 is CSVEEDQGAAYGYTF. CDR3 in DNA: TGCAGCGTTGAAGAAGATCAGGGGGCGGCCTATGGCTACACCTTC.

The chain has TRBV15 and TRBJ2-2; D is unclear. This CDR3 has 11 residues. Germline V gene lookup returns CDR1 LNHNV and CDR2 YYDKDF (reference sequence). V was cut by 5 bases and J by 4 bases, with 2 bases left in between. This CDR3 is CATSRTGELFF. As DNA, the CDR3 is TGTGCCACCAGCCGCACCGGGGAGCTGTTTTTT.

This rearrangement joins TRBV9 to TRBJ1-1, with 8 positions matching TRBD1. The trim removed 3 bases at V and 5 bases at J, leaving 6 bases unmatched. Germline CDR1 SGDLS, CDR2 YYNGEE. The CDR3 totals 14 residues. The CDR3 DNA reads TGTGCCAGCAGCGCAGGACAGGGAGAAACTGAAGCTTTCTTT. Residues: CASSAGQGETEAFF.

This chain links TRBV7-2 with TRBJ1-4, with D uncertain. Germline values: CDR1 SGHTA, CDR2 FQGNSA. The germline V and J ends were trimmed by 1 base and 5 bases, with 14 bases remaining between them. This CDR3 has 16 amino acids. The CDR3 region is CASSLVGGSANEKLFF. CDR3 DNA: TGTGCCAGCAGCTTAGTGGGCGGGTCGGCGAATGAAAAACTGTTTTTT.

The V call is TRBV5-4, the J call TRBJ1-4; 7 nucleotides line up with TRBD1. Germline V CDR1 and CDR2: SGHNT, YYREEE (reference sequence). The length of the CDR3 is 14 residues. The V and J ends lost 2 bases and 4 bases, in that order; junction bases with no gene match: 2. The CDR3 loop is CASSFQGGNEKLFF. DNA for the CDR3: TGTGCCAGCAGCTTTCAGGGGGGTAATGAAAAACTGTTTTTT.

The chain joins TRBV5-1 to TRBJ2-6; D perhaps matches TRBD1 (6 bases). The V gene lost 4 bases and the J gene lost 4 bases, with 12 bases spanning the gap. Germline CDR1 SGHRS, CDR2 YFSETQ. The CDR3 covers 15 residues. CDR3 nucleotides: TGCGCCAGCAGCGACCCCGGACAGGGGGCCAACGTCCTGACTTTC. Translating it yields CASSDPGQGANVLTF.

The chain employs TRBV6-8 and TRBJ1-4, with 7 positions matching TRBD1. This CDR3 has 17 residues. V lost 6 bases and J lost 5; bases outside the gene matches: 15. The germline gives CDR1 MNHGY, CDR2 SAAAGT. The CDR3 here is CASRSSPYRGQNEKLFF. In DNA, the CDR3 is TGTGCCAGCAGATCCTCCCCTTACAGGGGACAAAATGAAAAACTGTTTTTT.

The V gene is TRBV10-2, the J gene TRBJ2-2; 10 nucleotides agree with TRBD2. Germline V CDR1 and CDR2: WSHSY, SAAADI. V shed 7 bases and J 7 bases; nucleotides not matched to a gene: 12. The CDR3 totals 16 residues. In nucleotides, the CDR3 is TGCGCCAGCACTTCCTTGACTAGCGGGTCGGTCGGGGAGCTGTTTTTT. Encoded protein: CASTSLTSGSVGELFF.

The gene calls are TRBV28 and TRBJ1-5; D might be TRBD1 (6 bases). The V end lost 9 bases, the J end lost 0 bases, and 18 bases lay between the germline ends. Germline CDR1 MDHEN, CDR2 SYDVKM. CDR3 length: 16 amino acids. The CDR3 nucleotides are TGTGCCAGTCGGACAGCCATGGGTAATAGCAATCAGCCCCAGCATTTT. Its protein product is CASRTAMGNSNQPQHF.

The J gene is TRBJ2-1, the V gene TRBV6-6; 12 bases are shared with TRBD1. The CDR3 is 15 amino acids. V gave up 5 bases and J gave up 9 bases; unmatched junction bases: 8. Germline V lookup: CDR1 MNHNY, CDR2 SVGAGI (reference sequence). The CDR3 bases are TGTGCCAGCAGTGTAACCGGGACAGGGGGCACTGAGCAGTTCTTC. As protein: CASSVTGTGGTEQFF.

The chain links TRBV7-9 to TRBJ1-2, with D possibly being TRBD1 (6 bases). The CDR3 is made up of 16 amino acids. Germline V gene data show CDR1 as SEHNR and CDR2 as FQNEAQ (reference sequence). The V gene lost 5 bases and the J gene lost 2 bases, with 18 bases spanning the gap. The CDR3: CASSDTGFRGNYGYTF. CDR3 sequence (DNA): TGTGCCAGCAGCGACACAGGGTTTCGCGGCAACTATGGCTACACCTTC.

V and J are TRBV3-1 (or the pseudogene TRBV3-2) and TRBJ2-5; D perhaps matches TRBD1 (6 bases). Per germline, CDR1 LGHDT and CDR2 YNNKEL (reference sequence). Trimming shortened V by 1 base and J by 4 bases, and 10 bases separated the two germline ends. This CDR3 is 14 amino acids long. CDR3 protein: CASSQGTALETQYF. Here the CDR3 DNA reads TGTGCCAGCAGCCAAGGGACAGCCTTAGAGACCCAGTACTTC.

This chain links TRBV11-2 with TRBJ2-7; D possibly corresponds to TRBD2 (6 bases). Germline lookup yields CDR1 SGHAT and CDR2 FQNNGV. This CDR3 is built from 15 residues. V dropped 5 bases and J dropped 2 bases, with 16 bases sitting between them. The chain's CDR3 is CASSGWRERPYEQYF. Written as DNA, the CDR3 is TGTGCCAGCAGCGGTTGGAGGGAACGGCCCTACGAGCAGTACTTC.

The chain joins TRBV5-6 to TRBJ1-2; the D gene is possibly TRBD1 (6 bases). Germline values: CDR1 SGHDT, CDR2 YYEEEE. The CDR3 loop spans 14 amino acids. Trimming shortened V by 2 bases and J by 0 bases, and 8 bases separated the two germline ends. CDR3 bases: TGTGCCAGCAGCTTCAGGGGTGCTAACTATGGCTACACCTTC. It translates to CASSFRGANYGYTF.

In its sample, this clone was seen a few times. The rearrangement links TRBV5-1 to TRBJ2-1, with D perhaps TRBD1 (5 bases). V was trimmed by 0 bases and J by 0 bases, leaving 7 bases between them. CDR3 length equals 15 residues. The germline V gene encodes CDR1 SGHRS and CDR2 YFSETQ. The CDR3 loop reads CASSLGQSSYNEQFF. The DNA of the CDR3 is TGCGCCAGCAGCTTGGGACAGAGCTCCTACAATGAGCAGTTCTTC.

This chain connects TRBV2 to TRBJ1-1, with a tentative D call TRBD1 (6 bases). In germline, CDR1 is SNHLY, CDR2 FYNNEI. The CDR3 is 14 residues long. V was trimmed by 2 bases and J by 2 bases, leaving 9 bases between them. The DNA of the CDR3 is TGTGCCAGCAGTGAAACGGACAGCAACACTGAAGCTTTCTTT. It translates to CASSETDSNTEAFF.

This clone was counted only a few times. The chain combines TRBV3-1 (or the pseudogene TRBV3-2) with TRBJ2-1; TRBD2 is a possible D gene (7 bases). Germline loops: CDR1 LGHDT, CDR2 YNNKEL (reference sequence). This CDR3 has 15 amino acids. The ends were cut back, 0 bases at V and 6 bases at J, with 12 bases in the middle. The CDR3 here is CASSQEGRGSNEQFF. The CDR3 DNA follows: TGTGCCAGCAGCCAAGAGGGGAGGGGGAGCAATGAGCAGTTCTTC.

The V gene is TRBV24-1, the J gene TRBJ2-1, with D possibly being TRBD1 (6 bases). The CDR3 is 14 amino acids. Germline V lookup: CDR1 KGHDR, CDR2 SFDVKD. V shed 2 bases and J shed 5 bases, with 9 bases lying between them. CDR3 amino acids: CATSDSDRNNEQFF. The DNA of the CDR3 is TGTGCCACCAGTGATTCGGACAGAAACAATGAGCAGTTCTTC.

The chain uses TRBV5-1 and TRBJ1-2; 8 bases align to TRBD1. There are 16 residues in the CDR3. Germline V gives CDR1 SGHRS, CDR2 YFSETQ. Unmatched junction bases numbered 9, after V lost 3 bases and J lost 2 bases. CDR3 loop: CASSSLGRDRNYGYTF. The CDR3 bases are TGCGCCAGCAGCTCCCTGGGCCGGGACAGGAACTATGGCTACACCTTC. Filled out from reference TRBV5-1 and TRBJ1-2, the complete variable domain reads KAGVTQTPRYLIKTRGQQVTLSCSPISGHRSVSWYQQTPGQGLQFLFEYFSETQRNKGNFPGRFSGRQFSNSRSEMNVSTLELGDSALYLCASSSLGRDRNYGYTFGSGTRLTVV.

The chain employs TRBV5-8 and TRBJ2-1; 10 bases are a match to TRBD1. This CDR3 region has 14 residues. V shed 4 bases and J 9 bases; nucleotides not matched to a gene: 7. In germline, CDR1 is SGHTS, CDR2 YDEGEE. CDR3 bases: TGTGCCAGCAGCGGGGACAGGGGTCAGGGTGAGCAGTTCTTC. It translates to CASSGDRGQGEQFF.

This clone was seen a handful of times. V and J are TRBV18 and TRBJ1-1, with no clear D. The ends were cut back, 9 bases at V and 4 bases at J, with 12 bases in the middle. This CDR3 region has 12 residues. The V gene's germline CDR1 is KGHSH and CDR2 LQKENI. CDR3 in amino acids: CASEGGSTEAFF. Written as DNA, the CDR3 is TGTGCCAGTGAGGGAGGAAGCACTGAAGCTTTCTTT.

The genes are TRBV11-2 and TRBJ2-3; D is possibly TRBD1 (6 bases). The V end was cut by 8 bases, the J end by 3 bases, with 15 bases between. The CDR3 length is 14 residues. Per the germline V gene, CDR1 is SGHAT and CDR2 is FQNNGV. The CDR3 reads CASGTGPGTDTQYF. The CDR3 nucleotides are TGTGCCAGCGGTACAGGGCCGGGGACAGATACGCAGTATTTT.

A note on this clone: Other DNA sequences in this sample translate to the same CDR3. The V gene is TRBV10-3, the J gene TRBJ2-7; perhaps D is TRBD1 or TRBD2 (7 bases each). V lost 10 bases, J lost 1 base, and 20 bases lay in between. Germline CDR1 is ENHRY and CDR2 is SYGVKD. CDR3 size: 15 residues. The CDR3 spells CATRGGVGISYEQYF. In DNA, the CDR3 is TGTGCCACCAGGGGGGGGGTCGGGATTTCCTACGAGCAGTACTTC.

V and J are TRBV9 and TRBJ2-2, with TRBD1 matching over 10 bases. Germline CDR1 reads SGDLS; CDR2 reads YYNGEE. J was trimmed by 4 bases and V by 9 bases; bases with no gene match: 3. There are 13 residues in the CDR3. Written as DNA, the CDR3 is TGTGCCACCGGACAGGGGGTCACCGGGGAGCTGTTTTTT. The encoded protein is CATGQGVTGELFF.

The rearrangement links TRBV12-3 or TRBV12-4 to TRBJ2-3; D call uncertain. Trimming stripped 5 bases from V and 5 bases from J, with 11 bases between. The CDR3 covers 13 residues. CDR3 sequence reads: CASSLLGGDTQYF. In DNA form, the CDR3 reads TGTGCCAGCAGTCTTTTAGGCGGAGATACGCAGTATTTT.

V and J are TRBV6-6 and TRBJ1-6, with D hard to call. Trimming pared 6 bases from V and 5 bases from J, leaving 14 bases between. This CDR3 is built from 15 residues. CDR1 is MNHNY, CDR2 SVGAGI, per germline (reference sequence). The CDR3 here is CASSLRDHNNSPLHF. Here the CDR3 DNA reads TGTGCCAGCAGCCTGAGGGATCACAATAATTCACCCCTCCACTTT.